The 12 T cell receptor beta chains below were found in one sample sequenced in a study of cytomegalovirus exposure and HLA in healthy donors. PCR was performed using 60 Vbeta and 13 Jbeta primers. Produced via immunoSEQ multiplex PCR; TCRdb's table is partial and in-frame only. The sample has around 200,000 clones, roughly 80% seen once; the top ten hold about 5.7%. Input material: PBMCs. These receptors all stem from a man aged 35 to 55 in good health and CMV-seropositive.

The chain recombines TRBV28 with TRBJ2-3; D possibly corresponds to TRBD2 (5 bases). This CDR3 is built from 16 residues. Germline V CDR1 and CDR2: MDHEN, SYDVKM. V was shortened by 7 bases and J by 3 bases, with 20 bases between the two germline ends. CDR3: CASTPSRVGMTDTQYF. The CDR3 region has the DNA TGTGCCAGCACCCCTTCGAGGGTGGGTATGACAGATACGCAGTATTTT.

This clone appeared once. This sequence joins TRBV30 and TRBJ2-6; 8 bases map to TRBD1. In germline, CDR1 is GTSNPN, CDR2 SVGIG (reference sequence). V dropped 3 bases and J dropped 0; count of bases not matched to a gene: 7. The CDR3 sequence is 17 residues long. The CDR3 DNA is TGTGCCTGGAGGACCCGGGACAGGATCTCTGGGGCCAACGTCCTGACTTTC. Amino acid sequence: CAWRTRDRISGANVLTF.

This clone was picked up a small number of times. The V gene is TRBV4-2, the J gene TRBJ2-1; 7 bases map to TRBD2. Germline values: CDR1 LGHNA, CDR2 YNFKEQ. This CDR3 has 16 amino acids. With V trimmed by 0 bases and J by 6 bases, 8 bases remained unmatched. CDR3 in amino acids: CASSQDGLGTPNEQFF. The CDR3 DNA reads TGTGCCAGCAGCCAAGACGGACTAGGGACCCCCAATGAGCAGTTCTTC.

This rearrangement joins TRBV30 to TRBJ2-3; possibly TRBD2 for D (6 bases). The CDR3 loop spans 14 amino acids. Germline CDR1 is GTSNPN and CDR2 is SVGIG (reference sequence). Deletions cut 1 base from V and 0 bases from J, with 8 bases between. CDR3 nucleotide sequence: TGTGCCTGGAGTGGAGGGACTAGCACAGATACGCAGTATTTT. It is translated as CAWSGGTSTDTQYF.

The chain combines TRBV9 with TRBJ2-4, with 9 bases identical to TRBD1. J lost 6 bases, V lost 0 bases, and 1 base had no gene match. This CDR3 comprises 14 residues. The germline CDR1 and CDR2 sequences are SGDLS and YYNGEE. The DNA for the CDR3 is TGTGCCAGCAGCGTAGGACAGGGGGGAAACATTCAGTACTTC. Protein product: CASSVGQGGNIQYF.

Concerning this clone itself: One end of the junction varies from germline; a read error may be responsible. V is TRBV7-9 and J is TRBJ2-1; no firm D call. This CDR3 comprises 12 residues. The germline V gene encodes CDR1 SEHNR and CDR2 FQNEAQ (reference sequence). The chain's CDR3 is CSSSSPNSEQFF. CDR3 sequence (DNA): TGTTCCAGCAGCTCCCCCAACAGTGAGCAGTTCTTC.

The rearrangement uses TRBV6-5 and TRBJ2-7, with D possibly matching TRBD2 (7 bases). V was trimmed by 3 bases and J by 5 bases, leaving 17 bases between them. CDR3 length: 15 residues. Per germline, CDR1 MNHEY and CDR2 SVGAGI. CDR3 nucleotide sequence: TGTGCCAGCAGTTATACGGGGGGCGACCAGGACGAGCAGTACTTC. It is translated as CASSYTGGDQDEQYF.

This chain connects TRBV30 to TRBJ2-5; 11 nucleotides agree with TRBD2. Germline V gene lookup returns CDR1 GTSNPN and CDR2 SVGIG (reference sequence). Unmatched junction bases numbered 5, after V lost 0 bases and J lost 5 bases. The CDR3 runs to 15 residues. DNA of the CDR3: TGTGCCTGGAGTGTAATAGCGGGGGGGCTGGAGACCCAGTACTTC. It specifies CAWSVIAGGLETQYF.

The chain recombines TRBV30 with TRBJ2-1; 10 nucleotides match TRBD2. V lost 0 bases and J lost 6; bases outside the gene matches: 5. The germline V gene encodes CDR1 GTSNPN and CDR2 SVGIG (reference sequence). The CDR3 is 15 amino acids. The CDR3 spells CAWSVKSGGANEQFF. DNA for the CDR3: TGTGCCTGGAGTGTTAAGAGCGGGGGGGCCAATGAGCAGTTCTTC.

This chain links TRBV5-8 with TRBJ2-7; 7 bases line up with TRBD1. CDR3 length equals 16 residues. Per germline, CDR1 SGHTS and CDR2 YDEGEE. V was clipped by 0 bases and J by 2 bases; unmatched bases: 8. The CDR3 DNA reads TGTGCCAGCAGCTTGGTATCGACAGGGCTTGCCTACGAGCAGTACTTC. Protein sequence: CASSLVSTGLAYEQYF. Full variable domain (missing parts from reference TRBV5-8 and TRBJ2-7): EAGVTQSPTHLIKTRGQQATLRCSPISGHTSVYWYQQALGLGLQFLLWYDEGEERNRGNFPPRFSGRQFPNYSSELNVNALELEDSALYLCASSLVSTGLAYEQYFGPGTRLTVT.

In this sample, this clone turned up a few times. The rearrangement uses TRBV19 and TRBJ2-5; a weak D match, TRBD2 (5 bases). This CDR3 is 14 amino acids long. The V gene's germline CDR1 is LNHDA and CDR2 SQIVND (reference sequence). Trimming cost V 2 bases and J 3 bases, with 10 bases left between them. In nucleotides, the CDR3 is TGTGCCAGTAGTATAATGCACGGGAAAGAGACCCAGTACTTC. Protein product: CASSIMHGKETQYF.

This sequence joins TRBV27 and TRBJ1-1; D call uncertain. Between the trimmed V and J ends, which lost 2 bases and 11 bases, there was a span of 12 bases. The CDR3 contains 12 residues. Germline CDR1 MNHEY, CDR2 SMNVEV (reference sequence). DNA of the CDR3: TGTGCCAGCAGTTTAAGCGGAGGAGTCGCTTTCTTT. Amino acid sequence: CASSLSGGVAFF.